The next 27 T cell receptor beta chains were all read from a single sample in a study of tumor-infiltrating lymphocytes in primary liver carcinoma (dated by TCRdb to about 2017). RNA from unsorted whole blood was extracted with TRIzol reagent, and germline DNA was obtained with the DNeasy Blood & Tissue kit. The sequencer was an Illumina HiSeq 2500. Starting from 450 to 500 ng total RNA, TCRbeta-specific cDNA was produced by reverse transcription with a constant-region primer and ProtoScript II reverse transcriptase. Three nested multiplex PCR rounds, following a slightly modified ARM-PCR procedure, were used to build the TCRbeta libraries. The first two PCR rounds used multiplex TRBV1-TRBV30 forward primers with a Cbeta reverse primer, each for approximately 11 cycles. TCRdb took the public reads, trimmed them with fastp at Q25, ran MiXCR for clone calling and kept in-frame beta chains. Entries are consolidated by CDR3 protein sequence, retaining the most common genes and DNA. For this sample there are fewer than 250,000 distinct CDR3 sequences; about two thirds appear just once. The ten most abundant clones make up 6% to 8.5% of the sample.

The material sequenced was peripheral blood. The origin of the receptors is a woman aged 60-75 years with primary liver carcinoma and hepatitis B virus infection.

Remarks on this clonotype: A read error may be the cause here, since a much bigger clone is one base away. The CDR3 carries no conserved terminal phenylalanine or tryptophan, so it likely arises from a read error. The chain uses TRBV6-1 and TRBJ2-5, with TRBD2 matching over 7 bases. Trimming removed 4 bases from V and 1 base from J; junction bases left unmatched: 6. CDR3 length: 15 amino acids. The germline V gene encodes CDR1 MNHNS and CDR2 SASEGT. Written as DNA, the CDR3 is TGTGCCAGCAGTGTTCAACGGGAGGTCCAAGAGACCCAGTACTCC. Translated, it gives CASSVQREVQETQYS.

Turning to this clonotype: Being one base from a much bigger clone, this may be a read error. The chain uses TRBV4-1 and TRBJ2-7, with 11 bases identical to TRBD2. The CDR3 spans 15 residues. Germline CDR1 is MGHRA and CDR2 is YSYEKL. The DNA of the CDR3 is TGCGTCAGCAGCCAAACTAGCGGGGGAACCTACGAGCAGTACTTC. Encoded protein: CVSSQTSGGTYEQYF.

Comment on this clonotype: Since no conserved phenylalanine or tryptophan closes the CDR3, a read error is the likely cause. Here the CDR3 reads CVSSLDQTGHYGYTS. DNA for the CDR3: TGTGTCAGCAGCTTAGACCAAACAGGACACTATGGCTACACCTCC. This sequence joins TRBV11-2 and TRBJ1-2, with a tentative D call TRBD1 (5 bases). Per germline, CDR1 SGHAT and CDR2 FQNNGV. The CDR3 totals 15 residues.

Points on this clonotype: At one boundary the junction diverges from the germline segment, which might be a read error. The chain couples TRBV11-2 to TRBJ2-5; 7 bases fit TRBD2. In germline, CDR1 is SGHAT, CDR2 FQNNGV. The CDR3 has 16 residues. CDR3 sequence reads: CVSSLVSGGLQETQYF. The CDR3 bases are TGTGTCAGCAGCTTAGTGTCGGGAGGCCTCCAAGAGACCCAGTACTTC.

Regarding this clonotype: The CDR3 does not end in the conserved phenylalanine or tryptophan, so this is likely a read error. The rearrangement joins TRBV11-2 to TRBJ2-3, with 8 positions matching TRBD2. The CDR3 length is 15 residues. From germline, CDR1 is SGHAT and CDR2 FQNNGV. The CDR3 is CACSSGLAGTDTQYY. The CDR3 DNA reads as TGTGCCTGCAGCTCAGGACTAGCAGGGACAGATACGCAGTATTAT.

As for this clonotype: This is likely a read error, given that the CDR3 carries no conserved phenylalanine or tryptophan at its end. The chain is built from TRBV5-6 and TRBJ2-7; TRBD2 matches 7 bases. With 0 bases clipped from V and 2 bases from J, the junction kept 5 bases outside the gene matches. CDR1 is SGHDT and CDR2 is YYEEEE in the germline V gene. The CDR3 loop spans 15 amino acids. DNA for the CDR3: TGTGCCAGCAGCTTGGGTGGGAGGGAACCCTACGAGCAGTACTTA. Its translation: CASSLGGREPYEQYL.

As for this clonotype: The germline gene is not matched at one end of the junction; a read error may be the cause. The chain combines TRBV11-3 with TRBJ2-7; TRBD1 matches 9 bases. CDR3 size: 15 residues. Germline V gene sequence: CDR1 SGHNT, CDR2 YENEEA. The CDR3 bases are TGTGTCAGCAGCCCAGGGACAGGGAGCAACTACGAGCAGTACTTC. Protein product: CVSSPGTGSNYEQYF.

Points on this clonotype: A read error may be the cause here, since a much bigger clone is one base away. The chain has TRBV5-1 and TRBJ2-7, with unresolved D. Germline V gives CDR1 SGHRS, CDR2 YFSETQ. V was pared by 0 bases and J by 7 bases, with 5 bases between. The CDR3 extends over 11 amino acids. The CDR3 bases are TGCGCCAGCAGCTTGGGTCTAGAGCAGTACTTC. Amino acids: CASSLGLEQYF.

A remark on this clonotype: One end of the junction fails to match germline, which may point to a read error. This chain joins TRBV11-2 and TRBJ1-1; D gene ambiguous. The CDR3 consists of 11 residues. Per germline, CDR1 SGHAT and CDR2 FQNNGV. The CDR3 is CVSSSTAKPFF. DNA of the CDR3: TGTGTCAGCAGCTCTACAGCGAAGCCTTTCTTT.

The rearrangement uses TRBV19 and TRBJ2-1; D is uncertain. The V and J ends lost 2 bases and 7 bases respectively, with 9 bases between them. Germline CDR1 reads LNHDA; CDR2 reads SQIVND (reference sequence). The CDR3 is made up of 13 amino acids. CDR3 sequence reads: CASSIMAGNEQFF. CDR3 sequence (DNA): TGTGCCAGTAGTATAATGGCTGGGAATGAGCAGTTCTTC.

In this sample, this clonotype turned up once. A junction boundary mismatches the germline segment, possibly from a read error. This chain connects TRBV11-1 to TRBJ2-5; D gene uncertain. This CDR3 is 13 amino acids long. The germline V gene encodes CDR1 SGHAT and CDR2 FQDESV (reference sequence). CDR3: CASSTWARETHYF. CDR3 DNA sequence: TGTGCCAGCAGCACCTGGGCTAGAGAGACCCACTACTTC. The full variable domain, in which reference TRBV11-1 and TRBJ2-5 provide the parts outside the CDR3, is EAEVAQSPRYKITEKSQAVAFWCDPISGHATLYWYRQILGQGPELLVQFQDESVVDDSQLPKDRFSAERLKGVDSTLKIQPAELGDSAMYLCASSTWARETHYFGPGTRLLVL.

This clonotype was observed at least ten times. The gene calls are TRBV6-2 or TRBV6-3 and TRBJ1-2; D remains unclear. Germline V gene data show CDR1 as MNHEY and CDR2 as SVGEGT. The ends were cut back, 6 bases at V and 5 bases at J, with 10 bases in the middle. This CDR3 comprises 12 residues. DNA of the CDR3: TGTGCCAGCAGCCGACTACGGTATGGCTACACCTTC. This codes for CASSRLRYGYTF.

This clonotype occurred a few times. V gene TRBV6-4 combines with J gene TRBJ2-1; 9 positions agree with TRBD2. CDR3 length equals 16 residues. Trimming cost V 6 bases and J 4 bases; bases outside gene matches: 10. Germline CDR1 is MRHNA and CDR2 is SNTAGT. CDR3 in amino acids: CASSSFHLAGYNEQFF. CDR3 sequence (DNA): TGTGCCAGCAGCAGCTTCCATCTAGCGGGGTACAATGAGCAGTTCTTC.

This clonotype has ten or more counts. This sequence joins TRBV11-2 and TRBJ2-1, with 9 bases lining up with TRBD1. Germline V CDR1 and CDR2: SGHAT, FQNNGV. This CDR3 has 15 residues. The V segment lost 2 bases and the J segment 7 bases; nucleotides outside the gene matches: 6. The DNA for the CDR3 is TGTGCCAGCAGCTTACTTAATGACAGGGGGAATGAGCAGTTCTTC. This codes for CASSLLNDRGNEQFF.

A word on this clonotype: Because it lacks the conserved phenylalanine or tryptophan at the end, this CDR3 is likely a read error. This chain uses TRBV29-1 with TRBJ2-1; 8 bases match TRBD2. V dropped 6 bases and J dropped 4; count of bases not matched to a gene: 14. This CDR3 is 16 amino acids long. Germline V CDR1 and CDR2: SQVTM, ANQGSEA. The CDR3 is CSVPRDPAGAYNEQFL. CDR3 DNA sequence: TGCAGCGTCCCTAGGGACCCAGCGGGAGCTTACAATGAGCAGTTCTTG.

With regard to this clonotype: Germline is not matched at one junction end, which may reflect a read error. V usage is TRBV12-3 or TRBV12-4 and J usage is TRBJ2-2; 13 bases fit TRBD2. The CDR3 runs to 19 residues. DNA for the CDR3: TGTGTCAGCAGTTTAAGGCGGTCGGGACTAGCGGGAAACACCGGAGAGCTGTTTTTT. As protein: CVSSLRRSGLAGNTGELFF.

The chain employs TRBV6-5 and TRBJ2-1, with D perhaps matching TRBD2 (6 bases). Germline lookup yields CDR1 MNHEY and CDR2 SVGAGI. The CDR3 has 15 residues. The germline V and J ends were trimmed by 4 bases and 0 bases, with 10 bases remaining between them. In DNA form, the CDR3 reads TGTGCCAGCAGTTTCCGGGGGAGCTCCTACAATGAGCAGTTCTTC. This gives the protein CASSFRGSSYNEQFF.

This clonotype was observed many times. This chain links TRBV6-5 with TRBJ1-5, with D possibly matching TRBD1 (6 bases). This CDR3 has 15 residues. Between the trimmed V and J ends, which lost 5 bases and 6 bases, there was a span of 17 bases. CDR1 and CDR2 (germline): MNHEY, SVGAGI. CDR3 protein: CASSPQGSGRQPQHF. The CDR3 coding sequence is TGTGCCAGCAGTCCACAGGGTTCTGGACGTCAGCCCCAGCATTTT.

This clonotype turned up a few times. The rearrangement joins TRBV4-1 to TRBJ2-7; D possibly corresponds to TRBD1 (6 bases). Germline CDR1 is MGHRA and CDR2 is YSYEKL. V lost 2 bases and J lost 2, with 22 bases in between. This CDR3 contains 18 residues. This CDR3 is CASSQKPPGEIFPYEQYF. CDR3 DNA sequence: TGCGCCAGCAGCCAAAAGCCCCCAGGGGAGATTTTTCCCTACGAGCAGTACTTC.

Notes on this clonotype: This may stem from a read error, because a much larger clone lies one nucleotide away. The chain carries TRBV6-2 or TRBV6-3 and TRBJ2-7; TRBD2 matches 8 bases. Germline lookup yields CDR1 MNHEY and CDR2 SVGEGT. J lost 0 bases, V lost 4 bases, and 8 bases had no gene match. The CDR3 runs 16 residues. CDR3 residues: CASSFTAGVHSYEQYF. The CDR3 DNA sequence: TGTGCCAGCAGTTTTACAGCGGGAGTGCACTCCTACGAGCAGTACTTC.

This clonotype was seen a few times. The chain links TRBV5-5 to TRBJ2-3; 8 bases are a match to TRBD1. This CDR3 is 17 amino acids long. V lost 0 bases and J lost 6; bases outside the gene matches: 12. Germline V lookup: CDR1 SGHKS, CDR2 YYEKEE (reference sequence). CDR3 bases: TGTGCCAGCAGCTTGGGGTCAGGGGGCCTGGGGAGGGATACGCAGTATTTT. Translating it yields CASSLGSGGLGRDTQYF.

This clonotype came up a few times. The chain combines TRBV5-6 with TRBJ1-2; tentative D call: TRBD1 (5 bases). The CDR3 is 13 amino acids. Germline lookup yields CDR1 SGHDT and CDR2 YYEEEE. Trimming took 6 bases from V and 5 from J, leaving 14 bases between them. The CDR3 loop reads CASNFRGGYGYTF. The CDR3 DNA reads TGTGCCAGCAATTTCCGGGGGGGTTATGGCTACACCTTC.

There are a few counts of this clonotype. This chain joins TRBV5-1 and TRBJ2-2; maybe TRBD2 (5 bases). This CDR3 spans 14 amino acids. Germline lookup yields CDR1 SGHRS and CDR2 YFSETQ. With 2 bases removed from V and 5 bases from J, the gap between germline ends came to 10 bases. Here the CDR3 DNA reads TGCGCCAGCAGCTTCGGGGAACCAACCGGGGAGCTGTTTTTT. It is translated as CASSFGEPTGELFF. Filled out from reference TRBV5-1 and TRBJ2-2, the complete variable domain reads KAGVTQTPRYLIKTRGQQVTLSCSPISGHRSVSWYQQTPGQGLQFLFEYFSETQRNKGNFPGRFSGRQFSNSRSEMNVSTLELGDSALYLCASSFGEPTGELFFGEGSRLTVL.

This clonotype was observed once. This may be a read error, as it is one base from a much larger clone. The J gene is TRBJ1-4, the V gene TRBV4-1; D is undetermined. This CDR3 region has 18 residues. Germline V gene sequence: CDR1 MGHRA, CDR2 YSYEKL. This CDR3 is CACSQGHFQQDSVQKLFF. The CDR3 nucleotides read TGCGCCTGCAGCCAAGGCCACTTCCAACAAGATTCGGTCCAAAAACTGTTTTTT.

The chain carries TRBV12-3 or TRBV12-4 and TRBJ2-3; D gene ambiguous. Trimming removed 1 base from V and 7 bases from J, with 12 bases in between. The CDR3 loop spans 14 amino acids. CDR3 sequence (DNA): TGTGCCAGCAGTTTAGGGGGAAATGCATATACGCAGTATTTT. It specifies CASSLGGNAYTQYF.

The CDR3 sequence: CASSGLGDSYEQYF. The CDR3, as DNA: TGCGCCAGCAGCGGACTAGGGGACTCCTACGAGCAGTACTTC. The V gene is TRBV5-1, the J gene TRBJ2-7; 7 bases align to TRBD2. This CDR3 spans 14 amino acids. In germline, CDR1 is SGHRS, CDR2 YFSETQ. Germline trimming cut 4 bases from V and 0 bases from J; bases unmatched to any gene: 4.

As concerns this clonotype: Here the CDR3 omits its conserved ending phenylalanine or tryptophan, so a read error is the likely source. The genes are TRBV6-6 and TRBJ2-5, with a tentative D call TRBD1 (5 bases). CDR1 is MNHNY, CDR2 SVGAGI, per germline (reference sequence). The CDR3 consists of 14 residues. Trimming pared 6 bases from V and 5 bases from J, leaving 16 bases between. The CDR3 reads CASSPQAATETQYL. CDR3 DNA: TGTGCCAGCAGCCCACAGGCCGCTACGGAGACCCAGTACTTA.